The rows below give T cell receptor beta chains drawn from one sample of a study of blood T cell repertoires in COVID-19. The assay was immunoSEQ multiplex PCR, and TCRdb's table has in-frame clones only and misses some. The sample lists 200,000 to 250,000 clones, roughly 87% occurring once. The sample taken for sequencing was PBMCs or T cells enriched from blood (not recorded which). The receptors originated from a man aged 30 to 39 who had recovered from COVID-19. Both conserved end residues are part of each CDR3. The D gene is left open where the match is weak. A row's size may be missing; if present it is once, few, many or a size class.

j_call,clone_size,cdr3_length,v_call,d_call,cdr3_aa,cdr3_nt
TRBJ2-7,NA,15,TRBV5-1,NA,CASSLGGGISYEQYF,TGCGCCAGCAGCTTGGGTGGCGGGATCTCCTACGAGCAGTACTTC
TRBJ1-2,NA,15,TRBV16,NA,CASSQSQVAGNGYTF,TGTGCCAGCAGCCAATCCCAGGTGGCAGGAAATGGCTACACCTTC
TRBJ1-1,NA,14,TRBV9,TRBD1,CASSVDRGNTEAFF,TGTGCCAGCAGCGTCGACAGGGGGAACACTGAAGCTTTCTTT
TRBJ1-6,NA,16,TRBV3-1/TRBV3-2,NA,CASSPSTGHNNSPLHF,TGTGCCAGCAGCCCGTCTACGGGACATAATAATTCACCCCTCCACTTT
TRBJ2-7,NA,14,TRBV6-5,TRBD1,CASSWDRGKGEQYF,TGTGCCAGCAGTTGGGACAGGGGAAAGGGCGAGCAGTACTTC
TRBJ1-1,NA,13,TRBV2,TRBD1,CASRDRVSNEAFF,TGTGCCAGCAGAGACAGGGTTTCCAATGAAGCTTTCTTT
TRBJ1-5,NA,16,TRBV6-6,TRBD1,CASKQQGVVSNQPQHF,TGTGCCAGCAAACAACAGGGGGTAGTGAGCAATCAGCCCCAGCATTTT
TRBJ1-4,NA,14,TRBV27,TRBD1,CASSLLGQDEKLFF,TGTGCCAGCAGTTTATTGGGACAGGATGAAAAACTGTTTTTT
TRBJ2-7,NA,16,TRBV7-9,TRBD1,CASSLAYDRASHEQYF,TGTGCCAGCAGCTTAGCCTATGACAGGGCCTCCCACGAGCAGTACTTC
TRBJ2-5,NA,14,TRBV3-1/TRBV3-2,NA,CASSLWAVQETQYF,TGTGCCAGCAGCCTCTGGGCCGTCCAAGAGACCCAGTACTTC
TRBJ2-1,NA,16,TRBV5-1,NA,CASSLGQASSYNEQFF,TGCGCCAGCAGCTTGGGACAGGCAAGCTCCTACAATGAGCAGTTCTTC
TRBJ2-5,NA,15,TRBV5-1,NA,CASSLVPRGQETQYF,TGCGCCAGCAGCTTGGTACCCAGGGGCCAAGAGACCCAGTACTTC
TRBJ2-5,NA,16,TRBV7-2,TRBD2,CASSHERGAIQETQYF,TGTGCCAGCAGTCACGAGCGGGGGGCAATCCAAGAGACCCAGTACTTC
TRBJ2-3,NA,15,TRBV5-6,NA,CASSWRKGGADTQYF,TGTGCCAGCAGCTGGAGGAAGGGAGGCGCAGATACGCAGTATTTT
TRBJ1-1,NA,15,TRBV3-1/TRBV3-2,TRBD1,CASKTGTGEGTEAFF,TGTGCCAGCAAAACCGGGACAGGGGAAGGCACTGAAGCTTTCTTT
TRBJ2-7,once,15,TRBV28,TRBD2,CASSPGGSGRYEQYF,TGTGCCAGCAGTCCGGGGGGTTCGGGTCGCTACGAGCAGTACTTC
TRBJ1-2,NA,17,TRBV9,TRBD1,CASSDRRTGGQLRGYTF,TGTGCCAGCAGCGACCGCCGGACAGGGGGTCAATTACGTGGCTACACCTTC
TRBJ2-1,NA,15,TRBV2,TRBD2,CASKPSGSAYNEQFF,TGTGCCAGCAAGCCTAGCGGGAGTGCGTACAATGAGCAGTTCTTC
TRBJ2-7,NA,14,TRBV9,TRBD1,CASSVGGQGYEQYF,TGTGCCAGCAGCGTAGGGGGACAGGGCTACGAGCAGTACTTC
TRBJ2-3,NA,16,TRBV11-3,NA,CASSFNSRSSTDTQYF,TGTGCCAGCAGCTTTAACAGCAGATCTAGCACAGATACGCAGTATTTT
TRBJ1-2,NA,16,TRBV14,TRBD1,CASSQGVGQGRLDYTF,TGTGCCAGCAGCCAAGGAGTCGGACAGGGAAGGTTAGACTACACCTTC
TRBJ1-3,NA,13,TRBV7-8,NA,CASSPSSGNTIYF,TGTGCCAGCAGCCCCTCCTCTGGAAACACCATATATTTT
TRBJ2-1,NA,12,TRBV7-3,NA,CASSRDGSGQFF,TGTGCCAGCAGCCGCGACGGGTCGGGGCAGTTCTTC
TRBJ1-5,NA,13,TRBV5-5,NA,CASSLDSNQPQHF,TGTGCCAGCAGCCTAGATAGCAATCAGCCCCAGCATTTT
TRBJ1-1,once,12,TRBV24-1,NA,CATSDSSEEAFF,TGTGCCACCAGTGATTCGAGCGAGGAAGCTTTCTTT
TRBJ1-1,NA,13,TRBV30,NA,CAWNRGVNTEAFF,TGTGCCTGGAATCGGGGAGTGAACACTGAAGCTTTCTTT
TRBJ1-1,NA,13,TRBV7-9,NA,CASSSQGNTEAFF,TGTGCCAGCAGCTCACAGGGGAACACTGAAGCTTTCTTT
TRBJ2-7,NA,14,TRBV11-2,NA,CASRALTLSYEQYF,TGTGCCAGCAGGGCCTTAACATTGTCCTACGAGCAGTACTTC
TRBJ2-7,NA,15,TRBV5-1,TRBD2,CASSFETSVPYEQYF,TGCGCCAGCAGCTTTGAGACTAGCGTCCCCTACGAGCAGTACTTC
TRBJ2-7,NA,13,TRBV2,NA,CASRSGTSYEQYF,TGTGCCAGTCGTTCAGGGACTTCCTACGAGCAGTACTTC
TRBJ1-5,NA,14,TRBV18,TRBD1,CASSQTGGNQPQHF,TGTGCCAGCTCACAGACAGGGGGCAATCAGCCCCAGCATTTT
TRBJ2-7,once,12,TRBV27,NA,CASRQGSHEQYF,TGTGCCAGCAGGCAGGGGTCCCACGAGCAGTACTTC
TRBJ1-1,NA,13,TRBV2,TRBD1,CASTRDRETEAFF,TGTGCCAGCACCCGGGACAGGGAGACTGAAGCTTTCTTT
TRBJ2-3,NA,16,TRBV5-6,NA,CASSSTATHGTDTQYF,TGTGCCAGCAGCTCGACAGCTACCCATGGCACAGATACGCAGTATTTT
TRBJ2-2,NA,15,TRBV6-5,TRBD2,CASSYGTSVAGELFF,TGTGCCAGCAGTTACGGGACTAGCGTGGCCGGGGAGCTGTTTTTT
TRBJ1-2,NA,12,TRBV18,TRBD1,CASSYDRDGYTF,TGTGCCAGCTCCTACGACAGGGACGGCTACACCTTC
TRBJ1-2,NA,14,TRBV6-5,TRBD1,CASSHRGPPDGYTF,TGTGCCAGCTCCCACAGGGGCCCGCCGGATGGCTACACCTTC
TRBJ2-7,few,14,TRBV5-1,NA,CASSFRTGAYEQYF,TGCGCCAGCAGCTTTAGAACGGGAGCCTACGAGCAGTACTTC
TRBJ2-7,NA,15,TRBV21-1,NA,CASSKNPCRVYEQYF,TGTGCCAGCAGCAAAAACCCGTGCAGGGTCTACGAGCAGTACTTC
TRBJ1-2,once,13,TRBV6-5,TRBD1,CASSPDRGYGYTF,TGTGCCAGCAGTCCGGACAGGGGGTATGGCTACACCTTC
TRBJ2-3,NA,17,TRBV11-3,NA,CASSLGLGTASTDTQYF,TGTGCCAGCAGCTTAGGTTTAGGGACTGCTAGCACAGATACGCAGTATTTT
TRBJ2-7,NA,15,TRBV21-1,NA,CASSKIGFFGHEQYF,TGTGCCAGCAGCAAAATCGGGTTTTTTGGCCACGAGCAGTACTTC
TRBJ1-1,NA,13,TRBV28,NA,CASSLAGRRGAFF,TGTGCCAGCAGCCTCGCGGGTAGGCGTGGAGCTTTCTTT
TRBJ2-5,NA,15,TRBV19,NA,CASSIMGGTQETQYF,TGTGCCAGTAGTATTATGGGGGGAACCCAAGAGACCCAGTACTTC
TRBJ2-3,NA,17,TRBV4-3,NA,CASSQDTGTYFTDTQYF,TGCGCCAGCAGCCAAGATACCGGGACTTACTTCACAGATACGCAGTATTTT
TRBJ2-7,NA,15,TRBV7-9,NA,CASSLERTASYEQYF,TGTGCCAGCAGCTTAGAAAGGACAGCCTCCTACGAGCAGTACTTC
TRBJ1-3,NA,14,TRBV18,NA,CASSPAGAGNTIYF,TGTGCCAGCTCACCCGCTGGAGCGGGAAACACCATATATTTT
TRBJ1-1,NA,13,TRBV5-4,NA,CASSLEQNTEAFF,TGTGCCAGCAGCTTGGAACAGAACACTGAAGCTTTCTTT
TRBJ2-2,NA,21,TRBV27,TRBD2,CASSLWPPGWSGRGNTGELFF,TGTGCCAGCAGTTTATGGCCCCCAGGGTGGAGCGGGAGGGGGAACACCGGGGAGCTGTTTTTT
TRBJ2-3,once,16,TRBV11-2,NA,CASSLEGTSYTDTQYF,TGTGCCAGCAGCTTAGAAGGGACATCCTACACAGATACGCAGTATTTT
TRBJ2-1,NA,14,TRBV5-4,TRBD2,CASSHPGLANEQFF,TGTGCCAGCAGCCATCCGGGACTAGCAAATGAGCAGTTCTTC
TRBJ1-3,NA,13,TRBV9,NA,CASTTAGGNTIYF,TGTGCCAGCACGACCGCCGGGGGAAACACCATATATTTT
TRBJ2-3,NA,21,TRBV2,TRBD2,CASSEDRLDGLAGESTDTQYF,TGTGCCAGCAGTGAAGATAGATTAGATGGGCTAGCGGGTGAAAGCACAGATACGCAGTATTTT
TRBJ1-1,NA,14,TRBV19,TRBD1,CASSIDPTGGEAFF,TGTGCCAGTAGTATAGACCCTACAGGGGGTGAAGCTTTCTTT